These 18 T cell receptor beta chains share one sample of origin, sequenced in a study of blood T cell repertoires in COVID-19. TCRdb keeps only in-frame clones here, not all; method: immunoSEQ multiplex PCR. The sample holds about 310,000 clones; about nine tenths are singletons and the top ten take around a tenth. Sample: PBMCs or T cells enriched from blood (not recorded which). These receptors came from a woman in her thirties or forties who had recovered from COVID-19.

There are a few counts of this clone. This chain joins TRBV7-2 and TRBJ2-7, with D hard to call. The CDR3 consists of 11 residues. Germline loops: CDR1 SGHTA, CDR2 FQGNSA. V lost 1 base, J lost 6 bases, and 4 bases lay in between. This chain's CDR3 is CASSLVLEQYF. The DNA for the CDR3 is TGTGCCAGCAGCTTAGTCCTCGAGCAGTACTTC.

V and J are TRBV27 and TRBJ2-3; TRBD2 matches 13 bases. Germline V lookup: CDR1 MNHEY, CDR2 SMNVEV (reference sequence). The CDR3 has 18 amino acids. The V and J ends lost 4 bases and 2 bases, in that order; junction bases with no gene match: 9. The CDR3 sequence: CASSSPRTSGGYTDTQYF. The CDR3 region has the DNA TGTGCCAGCAGTTCCCCCAGGACTAGCGGGGGTTACACAGATACGCAGTATTTT.

V usage is TRBV6-5 and J usage is TRBJ1-2, with TRBD1 identical over 8 bases. Germline CDR1 reads MNHEY; CDR2 reads SVGAGI. V gave up 10 bases and J gave up 4 bases; unmatched junction bases: 11. The CDR3 length is 14 residues. CDR3 nucleotides: TGTGCCACCAGGGGGGGACAGGCCTTCTATGGCTACACCTTC. Protein sequence: CATRGGQAFYGYTF.

This chain links TRBV28 with TRBJ2-7, with TRBD2 identical over 7 bases. The CDR3 contains 17 residues. The ends lost 5 bases at V and 2 bases at J; junction bases unmatched: 15. Germline V gene lookup returns CDR1 MDHEN and CDR2 SYDVKM. The CDR3 reads CASSPPPGEGSTYEQYF. DNA of the CDR3: TGTGCCAGCAGTCCCCCCCCCGGGGAGGGTAGCACCTACGAGCAGTACTTC.

This chain joins TRBV24-1 and TRBJ2-7; 7 bases align to TRBD2. The CDR3 is 14 amino acids. CDR1 is KGHDR, CDR2 SFDVKD, per germline. V was pared by 3 bases and J by 3 bases, with 4 bases of the junction left unmatched. CDR3 sequence reads: CATSDTGGSYEQYF. In DNA form, the CDR3 reads TGTGCCACCAGTGATACCGGGGGGAGCTACGAGCAGTACTTC.

V gene TRBV5-4 combines with J gene TRBJ2-7; 8 bases are a match to TRBD2. This CDR3 is built from 16 residues. Germline V gene lookup returns CDR1 SGHNT and CDR2 YYREEE (reference sequence). V shed 0 bases, J shed 3 bases, and the junction held 8 bases outside the gene matches. CDR3: CASSLGLALEGYEQYF. CDR3 DNA sequence: TGTGCCAGCAGCTTGGGACTAGCGCTAGAGGGCTACGAGCAGTACTTC. Supplemented by reference TRBV5-4 and TRBJ2-7, the full variable domain reads ETGVTQSPTHLIKTRGQQVTLRCSSQSGHNTVSWYQQALGQGPQFIFQYYREEENGRGNFPPRFSGLQFPNYSSELNVNALELDDSALYLCASSLGLALEGYEQYFGPGTRLTVT.

On this clone itself: Other DNA sequences of this sample code for an identical CDR3. The chain couples TRBV6-5 to TRBJ1-5, with a weak D call TRBD1 (5 bases). CDR1 is MNHEY, CDR2 SVGAGI, per germline. V lost 2 bases and J 7 bases, leaving 15 bases between the germline ends. The CDR3 has 15 amino acids. CDR3 protein: CASSYRQGVGQPQHF. CDR3 sequence (DNA): TGTGCCAGCAGTTACAGGCAGGGTGTAGGACAGCCCCAGCATTTT.

The chain carries TRBV2 and TRBJ1-3; no clear D gene. The V gene's germline CDR1 is SNHLY and CDR2 FYNNEI. V lost 5 bases and J lost 0, with 8 bases in between. The CDR3 loop spans 14 amino acids. This CDR3 is CASSPRSSGNTIYF. The CDR3 coding sequence is TGTGCCAGCAGTCCTCGGAGCTCTGGAAACACCATATATTTT.

The V call is TRBV5-6, the J call TRBJ1-6; D is unresolved. Germline-derived CDR1 and CDR2 are SGHDT and YYEEEE. CDR3 size: 15 residues. Trimming cost V 1 base and J 3 bases, with 8 bases left between them. The CDR3 DNA sequence: TGTGCCAGCAGCTTGCCCGGAGTCTATAATTCACCCCTCCACTTT. Amino acids: CASSLPGVYNSPLHF.

V usage is TRBV19 and J usage is TRBJ1-2; no definite D call. With 6 bases removed from V and 8 bases from J, the gap between germline ends came to 16 bases. The CDR3 sequence is 13 residues long. The germline V gene has CDR1 LNHDA and CDR2 SQIVND (reference sequence). The CDR3 region is CASSTSPGWGYTF. The CDR3, as DNA: TGTGCCAGTAGCACTTCGCCGGGGTGGGGCTACACCTTC. Combining the CDR3 with reference TRBV19 and TRBJ1-2 gives the whole variable domain DGGITQSPKYLFRKEGQNVTLSCEQNLNHDAMYWYRQDPGQGLRLIYYSQIVNDFQKGDIAEGYSVSREKKESFPLTVTSAQKNPTAFYLCASSTSPGWGYTFGSGTRLTVV.

CDR3: CASSILDRGGSPLHF. CDR3 in DNA: TGTGCCAGTAGTATCTTAGACAGGGGCGGTTCACCCCTCCACTTT. The V gene is TRBV19, the J gene TRBJ1-6; 8 bases line up with TRBD1. The length of the CDR3 is 15 residues. V was clipped by 3 bases and J by 9 bases; unmatched bases: 7. Germline V gene data show CDR1 as LNHDA and CDR2 as SQIVND (reference sequence).

The chain employs TRBV18 and TRBJ2-1, with TRBD2 identical over 12 bases. The J segment lost 4 bases and the V segment lost 5 bases, leaving 0 bases of the junction unmatched. The CDR3 sequence is 14 residues long. The germline V gene encodes CDR1 KGHSH and CDR2 LQKENI. The CDR3 DNA reads as TGTGCCAGCTCAACTAGCGGGGGGTACAATGAGCAGTTCTTC. Translation gives CASSTSGGYNEQFF.

This chain links TRBV11-3 with TRBJ2-1; TRBD2 aligns across 9 bases. V was clipped by 0 bases and J by 5 bases; unmatched bases: 2. CDR3 length: 15 amino acids. Per the germline V gene, CDR1 is SGHNT and CDR2 is YENEEA. Here the CDR3 reads CASSLEASGNNEQFF. DNA for the CDR3: TGTGCCAGCAGCTTAGAGGCTAGCGGGAACAATGAGCAGTTCTTC.

The V call is TRBV1, the J call TRBJ1-1; the table assigns TRBD1, which was not confirmed against the DNA. TRBV1 is shown as a pseudogene. The CDR3 covers 22 residues. The CDR3 region has the DNA TGCACCAGCAGCTACCGGGACAGGGGGATTGGGCCCCCAGATCGGATGAACACTGAAGCTTTCTTT. Encoded protein: CTSSYRDRGIGPPDRMNTEAFF.

V is TRBV24-1 and J is TRBJ2-5; D remains ambiguous. Germline CDR1 reads KGHDR; CDR2 reads SFDVKD. Trimming took 2 bases from V and 4 from J, leaving 10 bases between them. There are 14 residues in the CDR3. CDR3 sequence reads: CATSDSRARETQYF. In DNA, the CDR3 is TGTGCCACCAGTGATTCACGAGCGCGAGAGACCCAGTACTTC.

As concerns this clone: The same CDR3 arises from other DNA sequences in this sample as well. The J gene is TRBJ1-5, the V gene TRBV19; 9 nucleotides match TRBD1. J gave up 0 bases and V 3 bases, and 3 bases lay outside the gene matches. CDR1 and CDR2 (germline): LNHDA, SQIVND (reference sequence). The CDR3 is 16 amino acids. CDR3 loop: CASSMGTGRSNQPQHF. The CDR3 DNA reads TGTGCCAGTAGTATGGGGACAGGGCGTAGCAATCAGCCCCAGCATTTT.

The V gene is TRBV27, the J gene TRBJ2-1; 8 bases fit TRBD2. The germline V gene has CDR1 MNHEY and CDR2 SMNVEV (reference sequence). V gave up 6 bases and J gave up 0 bases; unmatched junction bases: 7. The CDR3 is made up of 16 amino acids. The CDR3 here is CASSPRGTSSYNEQFF. The DNA of the CDR3 is TGTGCCAGCAGCCCGAGGGGGACTAGCTCCTACAATGAGCAGTTCTTC.

The rearrangement joins TRBV4-2 to TRBJ2-7; 11 bases are a match to TRBD2. Per the germline V gene, CDR1 is LGHNA and CDR2 is YNFKEQ. After removal of 3 bases from V and 3 bases from J, the junction contained 4 bases not matched to a gene. CDR3 size: 15 residues. Here the CDR3 reads CASSQGTSGYYEQYF. CDR3 sequence (DNA): TGTGCCAGCAGCCAGGGGACTAGCGGTTACTACGAGCAGTACTTC.